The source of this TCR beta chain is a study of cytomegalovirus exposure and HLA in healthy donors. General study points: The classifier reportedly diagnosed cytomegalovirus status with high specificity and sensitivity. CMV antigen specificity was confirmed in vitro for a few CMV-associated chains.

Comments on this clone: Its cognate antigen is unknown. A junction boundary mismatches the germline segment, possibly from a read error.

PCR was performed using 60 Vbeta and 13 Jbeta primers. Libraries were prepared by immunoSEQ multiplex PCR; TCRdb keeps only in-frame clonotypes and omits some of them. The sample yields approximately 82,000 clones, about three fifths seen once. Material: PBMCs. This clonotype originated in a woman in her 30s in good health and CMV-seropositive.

CDR3 DNA: TGTTCCAGCAGCTGGACAGAGTACGAGCAGTACTTC. Protein sequence: CSSSWTEYEQYF. V usage is TRBV7-9 and J usage is TRBJ2-7; D might be TRBD1 (6 bases). The CDR3 totals 12 residues. Germline-derived CDR1 and CDR2 are SEHNR and FQNEAQ (reference sequence).